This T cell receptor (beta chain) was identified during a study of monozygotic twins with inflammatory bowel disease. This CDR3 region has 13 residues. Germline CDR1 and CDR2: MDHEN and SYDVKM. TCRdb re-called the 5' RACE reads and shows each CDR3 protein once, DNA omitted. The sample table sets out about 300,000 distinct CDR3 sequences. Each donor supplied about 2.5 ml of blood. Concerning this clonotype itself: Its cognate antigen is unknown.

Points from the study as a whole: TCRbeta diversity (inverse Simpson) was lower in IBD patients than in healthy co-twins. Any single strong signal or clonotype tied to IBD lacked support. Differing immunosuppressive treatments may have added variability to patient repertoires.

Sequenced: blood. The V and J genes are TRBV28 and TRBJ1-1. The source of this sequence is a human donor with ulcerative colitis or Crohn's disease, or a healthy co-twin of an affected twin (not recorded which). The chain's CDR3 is CASRPAVNTEAFF.